One and the same sample provided the 8 T cell receptor beta chains below, sequenced in a study of Tregs in tolerant kidney transplant recipients. Repertoires were generated with immunoSEQ multiplex PCR, while TCRdb's copy carries only in-frame clones and drops some. Here the sample spans 200,000 to 300,000 clones, 65% to 85% being singletons. Sequencing was performed on CD4+ T cells from blood. The receptor source for this set is a human donor in good health.

This clone was seen just once. This sequence joins TRBV6-5 and TRBJ2-5, with 7 nucleotides matching TRBD2. CDR1 MNHEY and CDR2 SVGAGI come from the germline V gene. The CDR3 has 15 residues. J lost 5 bases, V lost 7 bases, and 13 bases had no gene match. For the CDR3, the DNA is TGTGCCAGCACTCCCCCGGGGGGACTACGGGAGACCCAGTACTTC. It yields the protein CASTPPGGLRETQYF.

The J gene is TRBJ1-3, the V gene TRBV6-5; a possible D gene is TRBD1 (5 bases). CDR3 length: 14 residues. Looked up from germline, CDR1 is MNHEY and CDR2 is SVGAGI. V was shortened by 5 bases and J by 2 bases, with 10 bases between the two germline ends. The CDR3 reads CASSRDGAGNTIYF. The CDR3 DNA follows: TGTGCCAGCAGTCGGGACGGAGCTGGAAACACCATATATTTT.

This chain uses TRBV5-5 with TRBJ1-1, with TRBD1 matching over 9 bases. This CDR3 has 15 amino acids. From germline, CDR1 is SGHKS and CDR2 YYEKEE (reference sequence). The V and J ends lost 1 base and 0 bases, in that order; junction bases with no gene match: 1. CDR3 coding DNA: TGTGCCAGCAGCTTGTGGGACAGGGTGAACACTGAAGCTTTCTTT. This codes for CASSLWDRVNTEAFF. Full variable domain (rest looked up from reference TRBV5-5 and TRBJ1-1): DAGVTQSPTHLIKTRGQQVTLRCSPISGHKSVSWYQQVLGQGPQFIFQYYEKEERGRGNFPDRFSARQFPNYSSELNVNALLLGDSALYLCASSLWDRVNTEAFFGQGTRLTVV.

This chain links TRBV5-5 with TRBJ2-5, with D perhaps TRBD1 or TRBD2 (6 bases each). The germline V gene has CDR1 SGHKS and CDR2 YYEKEE (reference sequence). The CDR3 sequence is 16 residues long. The V and J ends lost 5 bases and 1 base respectively, with 18 bases between them. CDR3 DNA sequence: TGTGCCAGCAGTCGGGGGCAGGGGAGCATCCAAGAGACCCAGTACTTC. Amino acids: CASSRGQGSIQETQYF.

This chain joins TRBV18 and TRBJ2-2; 8 nucleotides match TRBD1. V shed 4 bases and J 1 base; nucleotides not matched to a gene: 5. The CDR3 totals 16 residues. Germline assignment: CDR1 KGHSH and CDR2 LQKENI. The CDR3 DNA reads as TGTGCCAGCTCACTTTGGACAGGGCTGAACACCGGGGAGCTGTTTTTT. This gives the protein CASSLWTGLNTGELFF.

CDR3 loop: CASSVGQGKYWRESYNEQFF. The CDR3 coding sequence is TGTGCCAGCAGCGTAGGACAGGGGAAGTATTGGCGTGAATCCTACAATGAGCAGTTCTTC. The chain links TRBV9 to TRBJ2-1; 8 nucleotides line up with TRBD1. This CDR3 is 20 amino acids long. Germline V lookup: CDR1 SGDLS, CDR2 YYNGEE. V lost 0 bases and J lost 1; bases outside the gene matches: 15.

This clone was detected only once. The rearrangement links TRBV27 to TRBJ2-2; D is ambiguous. Germline V gives CDR1 MNHEY, CDR2 SMNVEV (reference sequence). This CDR3 has 11 amino acids. Trimming removed 5 bases at V and 6 bases at J, with 4 bases between. CDR3 nucleotides: TGTGCCAGCAGTAATCCCGGGGAGCTGTTTTTT. Its protein product is CASSNPGELFF.

The chain is built from TRBV4-1 and TRBJ2-1, with 9 bases aligning to TRBD2. The CDR3 sequence is 15 residues long. Germline assignment: CDR1 MGHRA and CDR2 YSYEKL. The J segment lost 0 bases and the V segment lost 7 bases, leaving 4 bases of the junction unmatched. The CDR3 coding sequence is TGCGCCAGCACCCCGGGACTAGCCTCCTACAATGAGCAGTTCTTC. As protein: CASTPGLASYNEQFF.